A single sample is the source of the 27 T cell receptor beta chains below, sequenced in a study of cytomegalovirus exposure and HLA in healthy donors. With 60 Vbeta and 13 Jbeta primers, the PCR was carried out. Assay: immunoSEQ multiplex PCR; the TCRdb copy retains only in-frame clones and omits some. The sample table includes about 140,000 clones. Material for sequencing was PBMCs. The source is a man aged 40-49 years in good health and CMV-seronegative.

The rearrangement uses TRBV5-6 and TRBJ1-2; TRBD1 agrees at 9 bases. CDR1 and CDR2 from the germline V gene are SGHDT and YYEEEE. The length of the CDR3 is 13 residues. Unmatched junction bases numbered 3, after V lost 4 bases and J lost 5 bases. The CDR3 DNA reads TGTGCCAGCAGCCAAGACAGGGGGTATGGCTACACCTTC. Its translation: CASSQDRGYGYTF. Full variable domain (missing parts from reference TRBV5-6 and TRBJ1-2): DAGVTQSPTHLIKTRGQQVTLRCSPKSGHDTVSWYQQALGQGPQFIFQYYEEEERQRGNFPDRFSGHQFPNYSSELNVNALLLGDSALYLCASSQDRGYGYTFGSGTRLTVV.

V usage is TRBV4-2 and J usage is TRBJ1-3; possible D gene TRBD1, 6 bases. The CDR3 extends over 16 amino acids. Trimming stripped 3 bases from V and 0 bases from J, with 12 bases between. Germline V gene data show CDR1 as LGHNA and CDR2 as YNFKEQ. The CDR3 sequence is CASSQEGQNSGNTIYF. In nucleotides, the CDR3 is TGTGCCAGCAGCCAGGAAGGACAGAACTCTGGAAACACCATATATTTT.

J is TRBJ2-7 and V is TRBV7-9, with 8 bases lining up with TRBD1. With V trimmed by 0 bases and J by 3 bases, 4 bases remained unmatched. From germline, CDR1 is SEHNR and CDR2 FQNEAQ (reference sequence). The CDR3 has 15 amino acids. CDR3 in amino acids: CASSLAQGAHYEQYF. The CDR3 DNA reads as TGTGCCAGCAGCTTAGCCCAGGGGGCCCACTACGAGCAGTACTTC.

J is TRBJ2-7 and V is TRBV4-3, with D maybe TRBD1 (5 bases). The V end lost 0 bases, the J end lost 4 bases, and 19 bases lay between the germline ends. The germline V gene has CDR1 LGHNA and CDR2 YSLEER. This CDR3 has 17 amino acids. As DNA, the CDR3 is TGCGCCAGCAGCCAAGATATAACAGGAAGTTCCTTATACGAGCAGTACTTC. This gives the protein CASSQDITGSSLYEQYF.

V usage is TRBV7-2 and J usage is TRBJ2-3; TRBD2 matches at 11 bases. The CDR3 runs 15 residues. Germline V lookup: CDR1 SGHTA, CDR2 FQGNSA. The junction had 3 bases not matched to a gene; V was cut back by 4 bases and J by 3 bases. CDR3 amino acids: CASSSSGGHTDTQYF. CDR3 DNA sequence: TGTGCCAGCAGCTCTAGCGGGGGGCATACAGATACGCAGTATTTT.

The CDR3 protein is CASSSWGVDYEQYF. In nucleotides, the CDR3 is TGTGCCAGCAGCTCGTGGGGGGTCGACTACGAGCAGTACTTC. The J gene is TRBJ2-7, the V gene TRBV11-2; a weak D match, TRBD2 (6 bases). CDR3 length: 14 residues. Deletions cut 4 bases from V and 3 bases from J, with 13 bases between. Germline V CDR1 and CDR2: SGHAT, FQNNGV.

The rearrangement joins TRBV4-3 to TRBJ1-1; D possibly corresponds to TRBD1 (5 bases). The germline V and J ends were trimmed by 3 bases and 1 base, with 12 bases remaining between them. The CDR3 is 15 amino acids. Germline CDR1 is LGHNA and CDR2 is YSLEER. CDR3 bases: TGCGCCAGCAGCCAGAACAACGACAGGAACACTGAAGCTTTCTTT. This translates into CASSQNNDRNTEAFF.

The genes are TRBV19 and TRBJ1-5, with D possibly matching TRBD1 (5 bases). Trimming removed 1 base from V and 0 bases from J, with 16 bases in between. Germline-derived CDR1 and CDR2 are LNHDA and SQIVND (reference sequence). The CDR3 consists of 18 residues. CDR3 sequence: CASSIVRWGGYSNQPQHF. The CDR3 DNA sequence: TGTGCCAGTAGTATAGTTAGGTGGGGCGGTTATAGCAATCAGCCCCAGCATTTT.

J is TRBJ1-2 and V is TRBV10-3; 8 bases map to TRBD1. Germline V gene data show CDR1 as ENHRY and CDR2 as SYGVKD. V lost 3 bases, J lost 5 bases, and 11 bases stayed unmatched. This CDR3 has 16 amino acids. The CDR3 DNA sequence: TGTGCCATCAGTGATATTGGACAGGGAACGGAATATGGCTACACCTTC. Translating gives CAISDIGQGTEYGYTF.

V is TRBV4-3 and J is TRBJ2-6; D call uncertain. The CDR3 runs 16 residues. From germline, CDR1 is LGHNA and CDR2 YSLEER. Trimming left V 0 bases short and J 0 bases short, with 6 bases between. The CDR3 DNA sequence: TGCGCCAGCAGCCAAGATCTGGCCTCTGGGGCCAACGTCCTGACTTTC. Its protein product is CASSQDLASGANVLTF.

The chain carries TRBV5-1 and TRBJ2-1, with a tentative D call TRBD2 (6 bases). Trimming shortened V by 0 bases and J by 9 bases, and 13 bases separated the two germline ends. This CDR3 has 14 residues. Germline CDR1 SGHRS, CDR2 YFSETQ. The CDR3 region is CASSLGYGSAEQFF. The CDR3 DNA reads TGCGCCAGCAGCTTGGGCTACGGGAGCGCTGAGCAGTTCTTC.

This chain joins TRBV6-5 and TRBJ2-7; D might be TRBD1 (6 bases). The CDR3 totals 13 residues. Germline lookup yields CDR1 MNHEY and CDR2 SVGAGI. V was clipped by 6 bases and J by 3 bases, with 12 bases between them. CDR3 loop: CASSRGQSYEQYF. The CDR3 DNA follows: TGTGCCAGCAGCCGAGGACAGAGCTACGAGCAGTACTTC.

This chain joins TRBV19 and TRBJ1-1; weak D call: TRBD1 (6 bases). Germline CDR1 is LNHDA and CDR2 is SQIVND (reference sequence). This CDR3 comprises 14 residues. V dropped 3 bases and J dropped 4 bases, with 12 bases sitting between them. CDR3 in DNA: TGTGCCAGTAGTATGGGCAGGGGCAGCACTGAAGCTTTCTTT. The encoded protein is CASSMGRGSTEAFF.

The V gene is TRBV15, the J gene TRBJ1-2, with 9 bases identical to TRBD1. Germline V gives CDR1 LNHNV, CDR2 YYDKDF (reference sequence). The CDR3 spans 14 residues. V trimming: 0 bases; J trimming: 7 bases; junction bases outside the gene matches: 3. CDR3 protein: CATSRDRDRVGYTF. The CDR3, as DNA: TGTGCCACCAGCAGAGATAGGGACAGGGTTGGCTACACCTTC.

The chain carries TRBV7-9 and TRBJ2-7; tentatively, D is TRBD1 (6 bases). This CDR3 comprises 14 residues. The V and J ends lost 5 bases and 0 bases respectively, with 11 bases between them. Germline loops: CDR1 SEHNR, CDR2 FQNEAQ (reference sequence). The CDR3 sequence is CASSRTGLSYEQYF. The CDR3 coding sequence is TGTGCCAGCAGCCGTACAGGGCTCTCCTACGAGCAGTACTTC.

Here the CDR3 DNA reads TGTGCCAGCAGCTTAGGGACAGGGGGGGGATCACCCCTCCACTTT. It yields the protein CASSLGTGGGSPLHF. The chain couples TRBV7-3 to TRBJ1-6, with 11 bases fitting TRBD1. Trimming cost V 2 bases and J 10 bases; bases outside gene matches: 4. The CDR3 loop spans 15 amino acids. CDR1 is SGHTA and CDR2 is FQGTGA in the germline V gene.

V is TRBV11-2 and J is TRBJ1-2; D is unclear. Per the germline V gene, CDR1 is SGHAT and CDR2 is FQNNGV. This CDR3 spans 14 amino acids. V lost 2 bases, J lost 1 base, and 8 bases lay in between. CDR3 in amino acids: CASSLLFSNYGYTF. CDR3 DNA: TGTGCCAGCAGCTTACTCTTCAGTAACTATGGCTACACCTTC.

The V call is TRBV6-4, the J call TRBJ2-2, with TRBD2 matching 9 bases. This CDR3 has 15 amino acids. With 3 bases clipped from V and 4 bases from J, the junction kept 3 bases outside the gene matches. Germline CDR1 reads MRHNA; CDR2 reads SNTAGT. The CDR3 loop is CASSESSGGTGELFF. CDR3 in DNA: TGTGCCAGCAGTGAAAGTAGCGGGGGCACCGGGGAGCTGTTTTTT.

The V call is TRBV19, the J call TRBJ2-4, with D maybe TRBD2 (5 bases). The germline V and J ends were trimmed by 3 bases and 0 bases, with 12 bases remaining between them. Germline V gives CDR1 LNHDA, CDR2 SQIVND (reference sequence). The CDR3 contains 16 residues. As DNA, the CDR3 is TGTGCCAGTAGTATCCCCGGCGGACTAGCCAAAAACATTCAGTACTTC. Its protein product is CASSIPGGLAKNIQYF.

The rearrangement links TRBV6-1 to TRBJ1-5, with 8 bases aligning to TRBD1. The CDR3 consists of 13 residues. V shed 6 bases and J 8 bases; nucleotides not matched to a gene: 6. The V gene's germline CDR1 is MNHNS and CDR2 SASEGT. CDR3 sequence (DNA): TGTGCCAGCAGGACAGGGGATGCGGAGCCCCAGCATTTT. Amino acids: CASRTGDAEPQHF.

V is TRBV18 and J is TRBJ2-5, with TRBD1 as a possible D gene (5 bases). The DNA end lines up better with TRBJ2-7; the J call may be wrong. The germline V gene has CDR1 KGHSH and CDR2 LQKENI. This CDR3 is built from 11 residues. CDR3 bases: TGTGCCAGCTCAGGGCAGGGCGAGCAGTACTTC. The encoded protein is CASSGQGEQYF.

This chain links TRBV10-3 with TRBJ2-5, with a possible D match to TRBD1 (5 bases). The CDR3 has 12 amino acids. Trimming removed 9 bases at V and 3 bases at J, with 11 bases between. Germline lookup yields CDR1 ENHRY and CDR2 SYGVKD. The CDR3 sequence: CAIRGREETQYF. The CDR3 DNA reads TGTGCCATAAGGGGCAGGGAAGAGACCCAGTACTTC.

V and J are TRBV7-8 and TRBJ2-7; 9 positions agree with TRBD1. With 3 bases clipped from V and 1 base from J, the junction kept 1 base outside the gene matches. Germline lookup yields CDR1 SGHVS and CDR2 FQNEAQ. The CDR3 covers 14 residues. The CDR3 protein is CASSFGQGSYEQYF. The CDR3, as DNA: TGTGCCAGCAGCTTCGGACAGGGGTCCTACGAGCAGTACTTC.

The chain recombines TRBV5-8 with TRBJ1-1, with D possibly being TRBD1 (5 bases). Trimming pared 2 bases from V and 11 bases from J, leaving 16 bases between. This CDR3 spans 13 amino acids. In germline, CDR1 is SGHTS, CDR2 YDEGEE. In DNA, the CDR3 is TGTGCCAGCAGCTTTGACGCAGGGTATGAGGCTTTCTTT. This gives the protein CASSFDAGYEAFF.

The V call is TRBV7-2, the J call TRBJ2-2; 9 bases match TRBD1. Trimming removed 5 bases from V and 2 bases from J; junction bases left unmatched: 15. This CDR3 comprises 19 residues. Germline lookup yields CDR1 SGHTA and CDR2 FQGNSA. The CDR3, as DNA: TGTGCCAGCAGCCGGAAAAGCACAGGGGGCTGGGTCAACACCGGGGAGCTGTTTTTT. This codes for CASSRKSTGGWVNTGELFF.

This chain uses TRBV28 with TRBJ1-2; D not certain. Trimming pared 5 bases from V and 3 bases from J, leaving 10 bases between. This CDR3 contains 13 residues. The germline CDR1 and CDR2 sequences are MDHEN and SYDVKM. CDR3 sequence (DNA): TGTGCCAGCAGTCCTTGGAGGCACTATGGCTACACCTTC. Residues: CASSPWRHYGYTF.

The chain joins TRBV5-4 to TRBJ1-1; D possibly corresponds to TRBD1 (5 bases). Germline loops: CDR1 SGHNT, CDR2 YYREEE (reference sequence). V was cut by 3 bases and J by 6 bases, with 12 bases left in between. The CDR3 consists of 13 residues. The CDR3, as DNA: TGTGCCAGCAGCTCCGGGTGGGGGGCTGAAGCTTTCTTT. Its protein product is CASSSGWGAEAFF.